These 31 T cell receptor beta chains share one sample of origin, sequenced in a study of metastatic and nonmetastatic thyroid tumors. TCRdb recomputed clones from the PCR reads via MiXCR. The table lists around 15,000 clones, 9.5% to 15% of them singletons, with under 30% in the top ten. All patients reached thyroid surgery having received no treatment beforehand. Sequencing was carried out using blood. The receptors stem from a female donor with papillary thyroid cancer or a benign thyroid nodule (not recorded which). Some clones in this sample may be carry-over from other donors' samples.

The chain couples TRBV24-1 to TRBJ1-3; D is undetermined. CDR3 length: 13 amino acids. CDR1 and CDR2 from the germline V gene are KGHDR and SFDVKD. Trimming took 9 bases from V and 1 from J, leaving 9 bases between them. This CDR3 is CATSLSSGNTIYF. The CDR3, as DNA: TGTGCCACCTCCCTTTCGTCTGGAAACACCATATATTTT.

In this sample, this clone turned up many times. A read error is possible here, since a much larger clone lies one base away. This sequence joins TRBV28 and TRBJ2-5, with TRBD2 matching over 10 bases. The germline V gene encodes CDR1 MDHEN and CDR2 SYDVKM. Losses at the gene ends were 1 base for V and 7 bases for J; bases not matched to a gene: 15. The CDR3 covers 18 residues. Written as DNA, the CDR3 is TGTGCCAGCAGTTTATATAAGAGGCTAGCGGGAGCGAGGGGGACCCAGTACTTC. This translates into CASSLYKRLAGARGTQYF. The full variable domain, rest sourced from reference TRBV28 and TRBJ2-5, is DVKVTQSSRYLVKRTGEKVFLECVQDMDHENMFWYRQDPGLGLRLIYFSYDVKMKEKGDIPEGYSVSREKKERFSLILESASTNQTSMYLCASSLYKRLAGARGTQYFGPGTRLLVL.

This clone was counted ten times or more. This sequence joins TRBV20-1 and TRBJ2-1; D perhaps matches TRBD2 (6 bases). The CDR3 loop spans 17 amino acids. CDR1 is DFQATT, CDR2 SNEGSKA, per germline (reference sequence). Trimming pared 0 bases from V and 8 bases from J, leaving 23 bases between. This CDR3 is CSARDPNAGRRYDEQFF. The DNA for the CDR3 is TGCAGTGCTAGAGATCCGAACGCGGGGCGGCGTTACGATGAGCAGTTCTTC.

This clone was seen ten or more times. Here the CDR3 DNA reads TGTGCCAGCAGTCTAGGACAGGGCCCGGGGGACCAGTACTTC. This encodes CASSLGQGPGDQYF. The V and J genes are TRBV28 and TRBJ2-5; TRBD1 matches 8 bases. J was trimmed by 10 bases and V by 5 bases; bases with no gene match: 12. The germline V gene encodes CDR1 MDHEN and CDR2 SYDVKM. The CDR3 loop spans 14 amino acids.

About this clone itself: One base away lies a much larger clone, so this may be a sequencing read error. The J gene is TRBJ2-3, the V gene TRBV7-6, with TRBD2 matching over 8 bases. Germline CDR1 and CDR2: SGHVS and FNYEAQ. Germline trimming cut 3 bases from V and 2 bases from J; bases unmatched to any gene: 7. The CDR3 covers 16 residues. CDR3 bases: TGTGCCAGCAGCTTCAGACCAGCGGGGGCCACAGATACGCAGTATTTT. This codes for CASSFRPAGATDTQYF. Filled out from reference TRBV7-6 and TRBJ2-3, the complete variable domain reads GAGVSQSPRYKVTKRGQDVALRCDPISGHVSLYWYRQALGQGPEFLTYFNYEAQQDKSGLPNDRFSAERPEGSISTLTIQRTEQRDSAMYRCASSFRPAGATDTQYFGPGTRLTVL.

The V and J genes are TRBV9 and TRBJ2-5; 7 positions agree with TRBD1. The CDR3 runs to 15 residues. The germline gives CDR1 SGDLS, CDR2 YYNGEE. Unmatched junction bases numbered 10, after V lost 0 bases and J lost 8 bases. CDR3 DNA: TGTGCCAGCAGCGTAGACGGGACAGCGCTTTATACCCAGTACTTC. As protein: CASSVDGTALYTQYF.

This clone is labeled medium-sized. In DNA, the CDR3 is TGTGCCAGCAGTGATACGGATTGGGACTATGGCTACACCTTC. Translating gives CASSDTDWDYGYTF. The V and J genes are TRBV6-1 and TRBJ1-2, with no clear D. The CDR3 is 14 amino acids. The V end lost 3 bases, the J end lost 3 bases, and 11 bases lay between the germline ends. Germline V gives CDR1 MNHNS, CDR2 SASEGT.

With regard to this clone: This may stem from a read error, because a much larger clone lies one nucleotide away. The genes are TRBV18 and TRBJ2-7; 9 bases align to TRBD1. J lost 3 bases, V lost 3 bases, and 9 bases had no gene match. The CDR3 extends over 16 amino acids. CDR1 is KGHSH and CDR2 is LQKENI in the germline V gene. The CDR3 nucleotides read TGTGCCAGCTCACCGTGGCGGACAGGGGTTTTCTACGAGCAGTACTTC. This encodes CASSPWRTGVFYEQYF.

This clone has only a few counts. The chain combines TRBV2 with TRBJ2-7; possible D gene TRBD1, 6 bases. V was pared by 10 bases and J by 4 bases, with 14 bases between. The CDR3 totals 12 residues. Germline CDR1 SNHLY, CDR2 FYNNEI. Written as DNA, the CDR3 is TGTGCCACTACAGGGAGCACTTACGAGCAGTACTTC. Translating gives CATTGSTYEQYF.

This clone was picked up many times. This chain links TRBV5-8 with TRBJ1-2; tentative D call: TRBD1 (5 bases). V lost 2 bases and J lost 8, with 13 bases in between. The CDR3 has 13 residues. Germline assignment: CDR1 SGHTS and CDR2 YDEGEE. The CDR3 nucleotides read TGTGCCAGCAGCTTTTTCGGGGGGAACGGCTACACCTTC. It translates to CASSFFGGNGYTF.

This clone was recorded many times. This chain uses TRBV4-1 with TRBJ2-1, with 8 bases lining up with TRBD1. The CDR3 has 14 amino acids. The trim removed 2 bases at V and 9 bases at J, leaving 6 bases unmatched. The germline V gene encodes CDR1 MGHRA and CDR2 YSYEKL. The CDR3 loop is CASSQRQGAGEQFF. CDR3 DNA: TGCGCCAGCAGCCAAAGGCAGGGGGCTGGTGAGCAGTTCTTC.

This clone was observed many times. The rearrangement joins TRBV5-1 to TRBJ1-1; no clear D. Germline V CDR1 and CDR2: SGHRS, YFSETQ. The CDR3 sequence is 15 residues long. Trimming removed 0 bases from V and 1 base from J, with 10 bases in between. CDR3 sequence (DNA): TGCGCCAGCAGCTTGGCCTTGGGTCCGAACACTGAAGCTTTCTTT. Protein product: CASSLALGPNTEAFF.

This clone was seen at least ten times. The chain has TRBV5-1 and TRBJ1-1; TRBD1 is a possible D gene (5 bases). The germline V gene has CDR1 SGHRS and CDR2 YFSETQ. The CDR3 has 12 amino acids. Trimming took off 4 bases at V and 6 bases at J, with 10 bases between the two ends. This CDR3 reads CASSLGVAEAFF. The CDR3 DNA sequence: TGCGCCAGCAGCCTGGGGGTTGCTGAAGCTTTCTTT. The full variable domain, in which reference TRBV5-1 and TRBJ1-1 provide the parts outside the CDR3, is KAGVTQTPRYLIKTRGQQVTLSCSPISGHRSVSWYQQTPGQGLQFLFEYFSETQRNKGNFPGRFSGRQFSNSRSEMNVSTLELGDSALYLCASSLGVAEAFFGQGTRLTVV.

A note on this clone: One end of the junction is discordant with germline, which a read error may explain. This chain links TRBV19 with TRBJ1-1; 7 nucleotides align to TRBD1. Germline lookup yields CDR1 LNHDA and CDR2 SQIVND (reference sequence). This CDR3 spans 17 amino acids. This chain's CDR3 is CASSATGYTTRTLKLSF. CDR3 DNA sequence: TGTGCCAGTAGTGCGACAGGGTATACTACTAGAACACTGAAGCTTTCCTTT.

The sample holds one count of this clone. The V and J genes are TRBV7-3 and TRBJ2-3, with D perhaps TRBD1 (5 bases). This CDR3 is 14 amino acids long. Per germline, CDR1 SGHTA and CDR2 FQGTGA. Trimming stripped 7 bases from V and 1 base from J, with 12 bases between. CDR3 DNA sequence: TGTGCCAGCATCTTCCAGGGCGGCACAGATACGCAGTATTTT. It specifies CASIFQGGTDTQYF.

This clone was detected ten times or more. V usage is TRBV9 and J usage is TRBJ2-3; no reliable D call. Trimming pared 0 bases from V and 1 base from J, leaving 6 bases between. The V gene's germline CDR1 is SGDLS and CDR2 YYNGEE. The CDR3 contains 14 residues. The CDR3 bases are TGTGCCAGCAGCGTAGCGAGCCGCACAGATACGCAGTATTTT. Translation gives CASSVASRTDTQYF. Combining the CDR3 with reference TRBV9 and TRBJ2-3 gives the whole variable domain DSGVTQTPKHLITATGQRVTLRCSPRSGDLSVYWYQQSLDQGLQFLIQYYNGEERAKGNILERFSAQQFPDLHSELNLSSLELGDSALYFCASSVASRTDTQYFGPGTRLTVL.

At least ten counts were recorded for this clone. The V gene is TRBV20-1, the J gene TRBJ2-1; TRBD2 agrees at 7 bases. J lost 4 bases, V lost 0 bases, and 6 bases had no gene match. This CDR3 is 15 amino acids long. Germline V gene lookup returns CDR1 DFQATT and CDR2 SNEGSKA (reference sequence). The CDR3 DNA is TGCAGTGCTAGAGATCTAGCGGAAGATTACAATGAGCAGTTCTTC. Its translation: CSARDLAEDYNEQFF.

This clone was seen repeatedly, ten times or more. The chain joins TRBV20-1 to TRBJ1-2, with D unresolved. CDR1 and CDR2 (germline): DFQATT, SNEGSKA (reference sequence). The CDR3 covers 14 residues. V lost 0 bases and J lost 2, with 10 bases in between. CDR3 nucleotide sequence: TGCAGTGCTAGAGATTTTAACAACAACTATGGCTACACCTTC. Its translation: CSARDFNNNYGYTF.

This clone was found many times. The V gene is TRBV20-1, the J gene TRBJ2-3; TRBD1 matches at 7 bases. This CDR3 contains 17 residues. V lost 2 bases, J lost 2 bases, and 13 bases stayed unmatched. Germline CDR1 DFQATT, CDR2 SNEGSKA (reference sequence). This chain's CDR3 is CSARLPFRTGPTDTQYF. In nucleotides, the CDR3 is TGCAGTGCTAGACTTCCCTTTCGGACAGGCCCCACAGATACGCAGTATTTT.

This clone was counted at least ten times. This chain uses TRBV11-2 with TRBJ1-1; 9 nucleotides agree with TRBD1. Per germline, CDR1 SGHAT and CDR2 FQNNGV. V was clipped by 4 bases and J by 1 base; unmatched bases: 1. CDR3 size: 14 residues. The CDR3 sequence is CASSSGQGNTEAFF. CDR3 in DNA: TGTGCCAGCAGCTCGGGACAGGGGAACACTGAAGCTTTCTTT. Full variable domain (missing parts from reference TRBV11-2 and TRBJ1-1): EAGVAQSPRYKIIEKRQSVAFWCNPISGHATLYWYQQILGQGPKLLIQFQNNGVVDDSQLPKDRFSAERLKGVDSTLKIQPAKLEDSAVYLCASSSGQGNTEAFFGQGTRLTVV.

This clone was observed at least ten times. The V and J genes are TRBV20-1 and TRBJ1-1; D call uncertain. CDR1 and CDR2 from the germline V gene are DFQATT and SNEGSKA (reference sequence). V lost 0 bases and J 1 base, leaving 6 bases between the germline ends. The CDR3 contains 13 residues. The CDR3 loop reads CSAREDPNTEAFF. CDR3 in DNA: TGCAGTGCTAGAGAGGACCCGAACACTGAAGCTTTCTTT.

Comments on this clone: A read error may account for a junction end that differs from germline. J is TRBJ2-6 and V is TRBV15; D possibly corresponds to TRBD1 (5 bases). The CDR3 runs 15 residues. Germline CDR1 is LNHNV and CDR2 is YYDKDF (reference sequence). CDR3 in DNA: TGTGCCACCAGCAGAGCGGTATCTGGGGCCAACGTCCTTACTTTC. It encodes CATSRAVSGANVLTF. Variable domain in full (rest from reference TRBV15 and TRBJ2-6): DAMVIQNPRYQVTQFGKPVTLSCSQTLNHNVMYWYQQKSSQAPKLLFHYYDKDFNNEADTPDNFQSRRPNTSFCFLDIRSPGLGDTAMYLCATSRAVSGANVLTFGAGSRLTVL.

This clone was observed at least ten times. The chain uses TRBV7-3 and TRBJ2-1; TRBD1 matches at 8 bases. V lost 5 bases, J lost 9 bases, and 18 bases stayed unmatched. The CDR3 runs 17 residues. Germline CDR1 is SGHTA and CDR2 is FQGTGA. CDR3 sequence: CASSPRGGTGPAGEQFF. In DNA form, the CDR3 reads TGTGCCAGCAGCCCACGAGGGGGGACAGGCCCCGCTGGTGAGCAGTTCTTC.

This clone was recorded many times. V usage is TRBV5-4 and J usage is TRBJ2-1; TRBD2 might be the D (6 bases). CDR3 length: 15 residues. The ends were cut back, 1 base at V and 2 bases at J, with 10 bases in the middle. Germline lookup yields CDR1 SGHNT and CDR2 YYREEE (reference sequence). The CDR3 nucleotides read TGTGCCAGCAGCTTGAATAGCGGCACCTACAATGAGCAGTTCTTC. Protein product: CASSLNSGTYNEQFF.

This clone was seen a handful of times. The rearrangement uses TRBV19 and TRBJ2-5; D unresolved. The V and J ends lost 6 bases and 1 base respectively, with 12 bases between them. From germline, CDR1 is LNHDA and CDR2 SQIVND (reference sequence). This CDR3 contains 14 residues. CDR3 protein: CASRNDTGQETQYF. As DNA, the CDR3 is TGTGCCAGTAGGAACGATACGGGCCAAGAGACCCAGTACTTC.

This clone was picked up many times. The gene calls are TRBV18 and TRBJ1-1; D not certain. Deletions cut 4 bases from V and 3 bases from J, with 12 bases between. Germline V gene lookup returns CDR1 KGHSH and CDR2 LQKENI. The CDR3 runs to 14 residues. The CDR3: CASSLEDRDTEAFF. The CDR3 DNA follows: TGTGCCAGCTCACTTGAAGATCGGGACACTGAAGCTTTCTTT.

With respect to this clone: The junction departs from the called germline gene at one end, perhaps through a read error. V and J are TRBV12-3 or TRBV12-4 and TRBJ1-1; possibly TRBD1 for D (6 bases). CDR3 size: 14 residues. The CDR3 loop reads CVSSVQGVSTEAFF. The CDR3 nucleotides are TGTGTCAGCAGTGTACAGGGAGTTAGCACTGAGGCTTTCTTT.

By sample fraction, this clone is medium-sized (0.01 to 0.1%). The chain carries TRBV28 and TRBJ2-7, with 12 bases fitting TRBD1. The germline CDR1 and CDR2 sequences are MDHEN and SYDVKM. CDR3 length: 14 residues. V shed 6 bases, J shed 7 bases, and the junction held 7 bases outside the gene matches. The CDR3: CASSLGQGAGEQYF. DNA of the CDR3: TGTGCCAGCAGCCTGGGACAGGGGGCGGGTGAGCAGTACTTC.

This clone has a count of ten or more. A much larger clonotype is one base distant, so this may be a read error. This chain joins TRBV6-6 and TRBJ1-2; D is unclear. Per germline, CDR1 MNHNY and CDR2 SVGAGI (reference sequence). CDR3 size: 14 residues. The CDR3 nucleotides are TGTGTCAGCAGTTACTTATCTTACGCTCGAGGCTACACCTTC. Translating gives CVSSYLSYARGYTF.

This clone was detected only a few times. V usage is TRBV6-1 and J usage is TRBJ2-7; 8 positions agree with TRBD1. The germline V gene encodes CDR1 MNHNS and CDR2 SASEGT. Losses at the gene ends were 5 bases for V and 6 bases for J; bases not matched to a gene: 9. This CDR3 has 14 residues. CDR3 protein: CASSLRDRLVEQYF. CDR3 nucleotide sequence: TGTGCCAGCAGTCTCCGGGACAGGCTGGTCGAGCAGTACTTC.

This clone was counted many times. CDR3 DNA sequence: TGTGCCAGCAGCTTAGAAGGACAGGGATATGGCTACACCTTC. Encoded protein: CASSLEGQGYGYTF. The chain links TRBV7-2 to TRBJ1-2; TRBD1 matches 8 bases. J was trimmed by 5 bases and V by 1 base; bases with no gene match: 3. CDR1 and CDR2 (germline): SGHTA, FQGNSA. The CDR3 is made up of 14 amino acids.